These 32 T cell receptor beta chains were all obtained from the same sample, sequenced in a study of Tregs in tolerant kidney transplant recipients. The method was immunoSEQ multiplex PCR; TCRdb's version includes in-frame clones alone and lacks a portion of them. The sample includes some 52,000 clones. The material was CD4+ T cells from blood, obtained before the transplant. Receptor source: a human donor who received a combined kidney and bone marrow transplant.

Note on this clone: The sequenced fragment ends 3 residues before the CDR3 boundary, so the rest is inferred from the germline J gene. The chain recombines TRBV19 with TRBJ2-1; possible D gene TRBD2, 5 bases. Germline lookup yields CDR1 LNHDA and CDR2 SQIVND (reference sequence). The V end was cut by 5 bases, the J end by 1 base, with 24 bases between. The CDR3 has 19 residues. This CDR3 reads CASSPNSDWRRISYNEQFF. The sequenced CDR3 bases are TGTGCCAGTAGTCCCAATTCCGATTGGCGGAGGATTTCCTACAATGAG.

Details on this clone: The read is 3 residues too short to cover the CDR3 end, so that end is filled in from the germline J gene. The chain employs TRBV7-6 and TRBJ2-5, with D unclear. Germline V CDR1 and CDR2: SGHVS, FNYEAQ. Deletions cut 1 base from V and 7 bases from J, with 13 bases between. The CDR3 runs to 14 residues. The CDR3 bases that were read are TGTGCCAGCAGCTTAGTGGTCACAGACGGGACC. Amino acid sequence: CASSLVVTDGT. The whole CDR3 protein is CASSLVVTDGTQYF.

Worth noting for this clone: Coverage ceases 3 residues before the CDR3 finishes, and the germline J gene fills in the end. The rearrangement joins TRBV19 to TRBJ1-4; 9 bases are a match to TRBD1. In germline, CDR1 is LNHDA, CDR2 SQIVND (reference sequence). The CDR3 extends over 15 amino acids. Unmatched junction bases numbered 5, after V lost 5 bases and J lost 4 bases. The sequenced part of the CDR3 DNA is TGTGCCAGTAGTCCACAGGGGGCTCGTAATGAAAAA. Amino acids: CASSPQGARNEK. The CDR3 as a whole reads CASSPQGARNEKLFF.

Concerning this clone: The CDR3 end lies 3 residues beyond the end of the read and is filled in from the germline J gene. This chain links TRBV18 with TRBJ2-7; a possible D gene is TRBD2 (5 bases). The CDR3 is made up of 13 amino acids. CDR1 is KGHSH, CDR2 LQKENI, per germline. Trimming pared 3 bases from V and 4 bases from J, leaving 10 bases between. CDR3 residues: CASSPDSGYEQYF. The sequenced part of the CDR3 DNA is TGTGCCAGCTCACCCGACTCGGGGTACGAG.

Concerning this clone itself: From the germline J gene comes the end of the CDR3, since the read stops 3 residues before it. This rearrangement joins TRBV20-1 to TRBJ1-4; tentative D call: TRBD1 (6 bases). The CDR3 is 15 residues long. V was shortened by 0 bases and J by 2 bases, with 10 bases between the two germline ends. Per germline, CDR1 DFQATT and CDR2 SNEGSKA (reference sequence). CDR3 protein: CSARDRRGTNEKLFF. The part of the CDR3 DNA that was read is TGCAGTGCTAGAGATCGTAGGGGGACTAATGAAAAA.

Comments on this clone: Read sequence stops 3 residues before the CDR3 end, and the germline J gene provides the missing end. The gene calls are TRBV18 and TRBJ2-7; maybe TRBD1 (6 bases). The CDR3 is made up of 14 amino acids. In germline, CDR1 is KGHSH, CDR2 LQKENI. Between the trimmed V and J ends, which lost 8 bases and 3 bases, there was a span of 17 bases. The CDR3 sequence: CASGPYGTFYEQYF. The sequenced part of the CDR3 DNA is TGTGCCAGCGGCCCGTACGGGACATTCTACGAG.

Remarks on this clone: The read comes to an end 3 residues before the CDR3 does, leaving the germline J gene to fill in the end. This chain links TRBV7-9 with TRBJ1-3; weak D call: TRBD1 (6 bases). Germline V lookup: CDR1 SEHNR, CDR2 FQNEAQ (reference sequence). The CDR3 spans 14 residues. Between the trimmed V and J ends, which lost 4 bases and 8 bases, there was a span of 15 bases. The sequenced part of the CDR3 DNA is TGTGCCAGCAGCTACGTGGACAGCCCAGACACC. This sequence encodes CASSYVDSPDT. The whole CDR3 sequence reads CASSYVDSPDTIYF.

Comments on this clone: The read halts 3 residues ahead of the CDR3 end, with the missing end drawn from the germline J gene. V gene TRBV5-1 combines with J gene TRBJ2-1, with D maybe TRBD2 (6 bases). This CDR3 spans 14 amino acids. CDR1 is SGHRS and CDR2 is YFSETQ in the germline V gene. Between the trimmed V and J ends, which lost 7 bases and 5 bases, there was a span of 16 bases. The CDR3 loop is CASSFGGRNNEQFF. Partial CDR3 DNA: TGCGCCAGCTCCTTTGGGGGGAGAAACAATGAG.

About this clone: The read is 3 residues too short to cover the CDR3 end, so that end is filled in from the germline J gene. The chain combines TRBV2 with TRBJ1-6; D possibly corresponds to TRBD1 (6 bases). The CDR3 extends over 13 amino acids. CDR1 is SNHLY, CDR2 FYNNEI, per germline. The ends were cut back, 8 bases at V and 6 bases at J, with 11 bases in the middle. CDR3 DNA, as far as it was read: TGTGCCAGCCGGGGACACGCTAATTCACCC. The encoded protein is CASRGHANSP. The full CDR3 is CASRGHANSPLHF. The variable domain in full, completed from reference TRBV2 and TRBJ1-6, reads EPEVTQTPSHQVTQMGQEVILRCVPISNHLYFYWYRQILGQKVEFLVSFYNNEISEKSEIFDDQFSVERPDGSNFTLKIRSTKLEDSAMYFCASRGHANSPLHFGNGTRLTVT.

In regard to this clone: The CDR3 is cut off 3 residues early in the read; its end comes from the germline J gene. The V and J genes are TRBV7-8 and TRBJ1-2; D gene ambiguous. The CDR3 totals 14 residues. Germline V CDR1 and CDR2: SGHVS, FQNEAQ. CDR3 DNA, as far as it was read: TGTGCCAGCAGCTTTTATCCAGGCATTGGAGGC. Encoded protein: CASSFYPGIGG. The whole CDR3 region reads CASSFYPGIGGYTF.

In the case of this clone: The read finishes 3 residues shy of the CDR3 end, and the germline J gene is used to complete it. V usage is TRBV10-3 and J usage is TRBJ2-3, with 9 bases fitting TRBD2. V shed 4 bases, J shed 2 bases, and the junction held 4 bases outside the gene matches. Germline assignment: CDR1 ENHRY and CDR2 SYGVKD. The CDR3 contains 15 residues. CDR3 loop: CAISGSGGFTDTQYF. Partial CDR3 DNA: TGTGCCATCAGTGGTAGCGGGGGCTTCACAGATACG.

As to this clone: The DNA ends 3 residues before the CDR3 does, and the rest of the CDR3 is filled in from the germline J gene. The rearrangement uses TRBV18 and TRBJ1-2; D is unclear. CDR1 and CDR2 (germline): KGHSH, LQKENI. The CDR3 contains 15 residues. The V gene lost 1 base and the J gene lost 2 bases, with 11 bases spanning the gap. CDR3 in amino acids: CASSPLGEGNYGYTF. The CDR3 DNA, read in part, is TGTGCCAGCTCACCACTCGGGGAGGGCAACTATGGC.

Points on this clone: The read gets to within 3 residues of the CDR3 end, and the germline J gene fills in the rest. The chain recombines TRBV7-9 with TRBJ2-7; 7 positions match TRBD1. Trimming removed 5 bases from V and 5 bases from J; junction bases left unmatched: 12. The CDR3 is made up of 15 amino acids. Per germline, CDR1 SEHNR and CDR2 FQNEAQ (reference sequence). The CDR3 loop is CASSHGETGSDEQYF. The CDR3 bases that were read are TGTGCCAGCAGCCACGGGGAGACAGGGTCCGACGAG. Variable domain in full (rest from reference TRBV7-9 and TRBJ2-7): DTGVSQNPRHKITKRGQNVTFRCDPISEHNRLYWYRQTLGQGPEFLTYFQNEAQLEKSRLLSDRFSAERPKGSFSTLEIQRTEQGDSAMYLCASSHGETGSDEQYFGPGTRLTVT.

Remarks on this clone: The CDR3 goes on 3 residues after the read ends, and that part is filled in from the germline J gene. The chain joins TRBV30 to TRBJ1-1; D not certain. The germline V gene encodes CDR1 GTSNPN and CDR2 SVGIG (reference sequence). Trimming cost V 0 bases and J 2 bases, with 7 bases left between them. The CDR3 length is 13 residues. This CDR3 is CAWSVRTNTEAFF. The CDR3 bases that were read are TGTGCCTGGAGTGTTCGAACTAACACTGAA. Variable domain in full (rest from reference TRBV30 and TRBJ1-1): SQTIHQWPATLVQPVGSPLSLECTVEGTSNPNLYWYRQAAGRGLQLLFYSVGIGQISSEVPQNLSASRPQDRQFILSSKKLLLSDSGFYLCAWSVRTNTEAFFGQGTRLTVV.

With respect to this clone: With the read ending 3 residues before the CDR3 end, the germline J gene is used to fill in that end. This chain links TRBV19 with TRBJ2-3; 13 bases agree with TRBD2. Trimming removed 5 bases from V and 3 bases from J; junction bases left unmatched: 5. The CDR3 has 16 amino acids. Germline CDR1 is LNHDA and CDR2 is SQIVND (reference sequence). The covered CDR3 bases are TGTGCCAGTAGTGCGGGGACTAGCGGGAAGACAGATACG. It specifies CASSAGTSGKTDT. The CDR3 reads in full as CASSAGTSGKTDTQYF. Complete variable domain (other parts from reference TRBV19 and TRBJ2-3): DGGITQSPKYLFRKEGQNVTLSCEQNLNHDAMYWYRQDPGQGLRLIYYSQIVNDFQKGDIAEGYSVSREKKESFPLTVTSAQKNPTAFYLCASSAGTSGKTDTQYFGPGTRLTVL.

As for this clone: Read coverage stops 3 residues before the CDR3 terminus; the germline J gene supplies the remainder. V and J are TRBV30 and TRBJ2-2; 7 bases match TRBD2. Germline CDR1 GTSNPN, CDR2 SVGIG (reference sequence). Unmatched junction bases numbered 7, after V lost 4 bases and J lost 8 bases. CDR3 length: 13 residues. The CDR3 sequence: CAWTRLAFGELFF. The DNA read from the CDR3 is TGTGCCTGGACGCGACTAGCCTTTGGGGAG.

The part of the CDR3 DNA that was read is TGCAGCGTTGAACAGGGAACCACAGATACG. It encodes CSVEQGTTDT. The full CDR3 reads CSVEQGTTDTQYF. The chain employs TRBV29-1 and TRBJ2-3, with D possibly being TRBD1 (5 bases). The read gets to within 3 residues of the CDR3 end, and the germline J gene fills in the rest. Germline CDR1 reads SQVTM; CDR2 reads ANQGSEA. The V gene lost 2 bases and the J gene lost 2 bases, with 8 bases spanning the gap. The CDR3 consists of 13 residues.

CDR3 bases read: TGTGCCATCAGTGTGGGCCAGGCGGCGGGCGCCGAA. Translated: CAISVGQAAGAE. The full-length CDR3 reads as CAISVGQAAGAEAFF. The rearrangement links TRBV10-3 to TRBJ1-1; D is ambiguous. The read terminates 3 residues ahead of where the CDR3 ends, so the germline J gene completes it. Germline loops: CDR1 ENHRY, CDR2 SYGVKD. The CDR3 sequence is 15 residues long.

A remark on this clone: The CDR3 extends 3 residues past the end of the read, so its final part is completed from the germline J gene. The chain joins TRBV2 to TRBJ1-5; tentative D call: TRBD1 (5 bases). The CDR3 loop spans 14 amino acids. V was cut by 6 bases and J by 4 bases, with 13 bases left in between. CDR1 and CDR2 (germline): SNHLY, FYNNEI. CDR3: CASRAGLGNQPQHF. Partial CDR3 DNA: TGTGCCAGCAGGGCAGGGCTAGGGAATCAGCCC.

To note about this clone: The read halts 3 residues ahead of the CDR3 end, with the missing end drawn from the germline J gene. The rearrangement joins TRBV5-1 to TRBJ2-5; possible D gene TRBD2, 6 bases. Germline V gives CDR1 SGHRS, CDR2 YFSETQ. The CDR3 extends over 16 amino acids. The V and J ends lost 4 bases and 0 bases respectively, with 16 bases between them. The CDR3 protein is CASSGGISAHQETQYF. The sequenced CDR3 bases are TGCGCCAGCAGCGGGGGGATTTCCGCCCACCAAGAGACC. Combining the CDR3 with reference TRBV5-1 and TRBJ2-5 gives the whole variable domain KAGVTQTPRYLIKTRGQQVTLSCSPISGHRSVSWYQQTPGQGLQFLFEYFSETQRNKGNFPGRFSGRQFSNSRSEMNVSTLELGDSALYLCASSGGISAHQETQYFGPGTRLLVL.

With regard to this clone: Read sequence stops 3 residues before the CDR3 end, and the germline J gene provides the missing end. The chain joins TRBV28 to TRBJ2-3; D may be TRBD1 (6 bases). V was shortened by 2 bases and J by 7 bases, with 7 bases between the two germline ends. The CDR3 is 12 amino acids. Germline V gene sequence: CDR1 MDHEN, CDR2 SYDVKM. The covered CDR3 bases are TGTGCCAGCAGTTTACAGGGGCATACG. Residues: CASSLQGHT. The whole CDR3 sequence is CASSLQGHTQYF.

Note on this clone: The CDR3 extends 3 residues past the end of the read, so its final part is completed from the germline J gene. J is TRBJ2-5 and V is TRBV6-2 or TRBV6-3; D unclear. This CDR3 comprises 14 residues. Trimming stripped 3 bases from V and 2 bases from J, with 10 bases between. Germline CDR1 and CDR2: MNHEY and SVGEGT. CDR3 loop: CASSYLRGQETQYF. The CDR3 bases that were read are TGTGCCAGCAGTTATTTGAGAGGTCAAGAGACC.

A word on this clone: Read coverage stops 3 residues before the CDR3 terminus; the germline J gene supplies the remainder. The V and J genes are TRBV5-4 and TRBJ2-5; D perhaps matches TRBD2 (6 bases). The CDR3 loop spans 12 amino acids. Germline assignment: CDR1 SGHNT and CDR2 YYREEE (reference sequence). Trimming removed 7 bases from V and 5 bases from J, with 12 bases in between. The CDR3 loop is CASGGAGETQYF. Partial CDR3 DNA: TGTGCCAGCGGAGGGGCCGGGGAGACC.

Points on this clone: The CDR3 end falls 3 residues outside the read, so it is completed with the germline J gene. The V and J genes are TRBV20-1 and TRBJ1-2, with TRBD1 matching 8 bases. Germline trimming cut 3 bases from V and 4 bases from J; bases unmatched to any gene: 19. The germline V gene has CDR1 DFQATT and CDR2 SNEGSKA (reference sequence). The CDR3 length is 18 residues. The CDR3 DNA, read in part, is TGCAGTGCTAGGGGGCCAGGGGGCGTTGGGGCGGTTCTCTATGGC. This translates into CSARGPGGVGAVLYG. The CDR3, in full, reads CSARGPGGVGAVLYGYTF.

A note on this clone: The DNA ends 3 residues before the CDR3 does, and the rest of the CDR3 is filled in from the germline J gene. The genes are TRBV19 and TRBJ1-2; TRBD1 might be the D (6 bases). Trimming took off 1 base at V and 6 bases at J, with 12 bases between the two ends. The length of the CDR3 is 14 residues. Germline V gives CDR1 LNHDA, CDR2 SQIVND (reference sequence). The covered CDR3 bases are TGTGCCAGTAGTATAGGTCTCAGGGACAATGGC. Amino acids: CASSIGLRDNG. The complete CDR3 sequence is CASSIGLRDNGYTF.

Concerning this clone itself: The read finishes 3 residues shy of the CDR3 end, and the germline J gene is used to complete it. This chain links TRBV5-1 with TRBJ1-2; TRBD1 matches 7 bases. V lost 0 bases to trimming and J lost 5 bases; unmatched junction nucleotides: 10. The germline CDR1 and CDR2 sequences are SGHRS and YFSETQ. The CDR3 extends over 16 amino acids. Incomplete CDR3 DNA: TGCGCCAGCAGCTTGGAAAACAGGGGAATTGGGTATGGC. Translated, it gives CASSLENRGIGYG. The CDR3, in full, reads CASSLENRGIGYGYTF.

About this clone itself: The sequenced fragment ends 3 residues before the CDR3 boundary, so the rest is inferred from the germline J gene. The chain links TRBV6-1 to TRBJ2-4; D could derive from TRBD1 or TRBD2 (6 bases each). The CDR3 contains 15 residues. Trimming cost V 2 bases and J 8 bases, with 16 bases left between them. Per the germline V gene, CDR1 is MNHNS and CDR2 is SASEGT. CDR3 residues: CASSEFVAGEDIQYF. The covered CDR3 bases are TGTGCCAGCAGTGAATTTGTGGCAGGGGAGGACATT.

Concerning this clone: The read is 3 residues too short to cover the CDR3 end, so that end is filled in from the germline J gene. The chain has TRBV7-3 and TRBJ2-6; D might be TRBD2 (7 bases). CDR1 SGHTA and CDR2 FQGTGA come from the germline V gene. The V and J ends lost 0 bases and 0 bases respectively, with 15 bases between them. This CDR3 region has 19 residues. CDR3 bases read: TGTGCCAGCAGCTTAACAGGGAAGGGGGGGCCCTCTGGGGCCAACGTC. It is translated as CASSLTGKGGPSGANV. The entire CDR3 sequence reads CASSLTGKGGPSGANVLTF.

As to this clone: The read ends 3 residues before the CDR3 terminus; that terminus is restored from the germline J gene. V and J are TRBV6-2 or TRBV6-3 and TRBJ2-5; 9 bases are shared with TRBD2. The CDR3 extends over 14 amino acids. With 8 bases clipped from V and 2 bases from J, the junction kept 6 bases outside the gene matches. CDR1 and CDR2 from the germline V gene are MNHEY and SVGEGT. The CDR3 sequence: CASGPGLAQETQYF. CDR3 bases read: TGTGCCAGCGGCCCGGGACTAGCACAAGAGACC.

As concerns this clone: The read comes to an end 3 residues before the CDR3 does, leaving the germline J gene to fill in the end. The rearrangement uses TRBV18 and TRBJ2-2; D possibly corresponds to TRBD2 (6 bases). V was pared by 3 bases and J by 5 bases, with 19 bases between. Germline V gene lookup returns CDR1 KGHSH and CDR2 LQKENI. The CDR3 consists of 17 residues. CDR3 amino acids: CASSPRGRNMGTGELFF. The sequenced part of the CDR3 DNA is TGTGCCAGCTCACCGCGGGGCCGGAATATGGGTACCGGGGAG. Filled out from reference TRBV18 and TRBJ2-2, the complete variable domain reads NAGVMQNPRHLVRRRGQEARLRCSPMKGHSHVYWYRQLPEEGLKFMVYLQKENIIDESGMPKERFSAEFPKEGPSILRIQQVVRGDSAAYFCASSPRGRNMGTGELFFGEGSRLTVL.

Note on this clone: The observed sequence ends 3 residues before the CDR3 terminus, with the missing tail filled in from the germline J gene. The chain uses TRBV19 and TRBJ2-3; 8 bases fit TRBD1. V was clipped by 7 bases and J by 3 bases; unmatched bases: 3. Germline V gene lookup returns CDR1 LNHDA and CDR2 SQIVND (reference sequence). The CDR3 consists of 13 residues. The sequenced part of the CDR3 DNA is TGTGCCAGTAATGGACAGGGAACAGATACG. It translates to CASNGQGTDT. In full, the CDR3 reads CASNGQGTDTQYF. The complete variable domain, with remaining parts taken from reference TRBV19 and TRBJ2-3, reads DGGITQSPKYLFRKEGQNVTLSCEQNLNHDAMYWYRQDPGQGLRLIYYSQIVNDFQKGDIAEGYSVSREKKESFPLTVTSAQKNPTAFYLCASNGQGTDTQYFGPGTRLTVL.

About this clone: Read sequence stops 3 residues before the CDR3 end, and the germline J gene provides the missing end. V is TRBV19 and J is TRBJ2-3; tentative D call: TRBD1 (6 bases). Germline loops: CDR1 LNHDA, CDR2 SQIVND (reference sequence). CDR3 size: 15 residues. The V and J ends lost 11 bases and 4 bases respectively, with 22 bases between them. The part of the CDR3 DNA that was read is TGTGCCTCCAATAATGGACAGCTCGACGCAGATACG. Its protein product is CASNNGQLDADT. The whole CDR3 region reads CASNNGQLDADTQYF.